The present entry profiles one TCR beta chain with its context. This entry belongs to a study of T cells expressing NK-cell markers. Synthesis of TCR beta cDNA relied on 5'RACE template switching carrying UMIs. TCRdb re-called the 5' RACE reads; one entry per CDR3 protein, DNA not given. This sample's table has 300,000 to 500,000 distinct CDR3 sequences. The length of the CDR3 is 12 residues. The germline gives CDR1 SGHRS, CDR2 YFSETQ. The chain employs TRBV5-1 and TRBJ2-1. Sample: blood T cells: a sorted CD56 or NKG2C T cell subset, CD4+ or CD8+ T cells, or bulk PBMC T cells (not recorded which). The sequence came from a woman in her fifties or sixties in good health. The CDR3 sequence: CASSLDGIGQFF.